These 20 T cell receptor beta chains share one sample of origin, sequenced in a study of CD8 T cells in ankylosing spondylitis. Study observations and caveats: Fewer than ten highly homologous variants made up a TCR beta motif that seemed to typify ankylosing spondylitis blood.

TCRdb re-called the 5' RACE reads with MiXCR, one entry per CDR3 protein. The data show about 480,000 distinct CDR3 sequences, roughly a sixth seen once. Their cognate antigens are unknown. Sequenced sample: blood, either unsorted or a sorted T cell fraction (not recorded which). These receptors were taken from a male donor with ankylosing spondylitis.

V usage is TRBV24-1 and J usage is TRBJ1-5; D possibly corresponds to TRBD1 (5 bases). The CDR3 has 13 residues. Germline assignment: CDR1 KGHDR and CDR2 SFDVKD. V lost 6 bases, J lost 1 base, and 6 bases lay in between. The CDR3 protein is CATSRGSNQPQHF. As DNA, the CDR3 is TGTGCCACCAGTAGGGGAAGCAATCAGCCCCAGCATTTT.

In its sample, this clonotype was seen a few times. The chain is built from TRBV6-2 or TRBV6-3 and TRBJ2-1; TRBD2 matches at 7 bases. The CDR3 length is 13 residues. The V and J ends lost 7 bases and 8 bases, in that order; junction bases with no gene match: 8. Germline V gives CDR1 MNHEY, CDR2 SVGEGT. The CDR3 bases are TGTGCCAGCACCCGGACTAGTTCCTATGAGCAGTTCTTC. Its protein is CASTRTSSYEQFF.

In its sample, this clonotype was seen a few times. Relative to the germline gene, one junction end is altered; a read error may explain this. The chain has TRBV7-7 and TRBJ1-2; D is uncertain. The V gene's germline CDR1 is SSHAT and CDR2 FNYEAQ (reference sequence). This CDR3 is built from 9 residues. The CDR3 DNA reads TGTGCCAGCAGCCTAACATGTGCCTTC. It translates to CASSLTCAF.

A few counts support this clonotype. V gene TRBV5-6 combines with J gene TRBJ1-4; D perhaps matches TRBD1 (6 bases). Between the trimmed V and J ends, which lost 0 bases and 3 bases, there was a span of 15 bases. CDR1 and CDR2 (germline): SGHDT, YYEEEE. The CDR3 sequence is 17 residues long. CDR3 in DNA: TGTGCCAGCAGCTTGGCCGGGGGGCGGGGAGCTAATGAAAAACTGTTTTTT. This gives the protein CASSLAGGRGANEKLFF.

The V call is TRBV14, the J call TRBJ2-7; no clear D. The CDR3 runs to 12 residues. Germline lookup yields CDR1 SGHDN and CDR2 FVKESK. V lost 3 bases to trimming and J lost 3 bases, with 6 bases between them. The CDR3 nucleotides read TGTGCCAGCAGCCAGTTTAACTACGAGCAGTACTTC. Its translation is CASSQFNYEQYF.

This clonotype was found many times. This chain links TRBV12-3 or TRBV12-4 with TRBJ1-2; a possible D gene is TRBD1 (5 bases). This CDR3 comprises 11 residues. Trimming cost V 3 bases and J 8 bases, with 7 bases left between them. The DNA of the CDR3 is TGTGCCAGCAGTTTGGGGGAAGGCTACACCTTC. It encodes CASSLGEGYTF.

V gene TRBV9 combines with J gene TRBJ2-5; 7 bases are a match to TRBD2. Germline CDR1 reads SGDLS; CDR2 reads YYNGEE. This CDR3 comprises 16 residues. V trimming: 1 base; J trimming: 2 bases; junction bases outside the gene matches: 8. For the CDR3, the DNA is TGTGCCAGCAGCGTATCGTGGGGAGCGGGACAAGAGACCCAGTACTTC. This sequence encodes CASSVSWGAGQETQYF. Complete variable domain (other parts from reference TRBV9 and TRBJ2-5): DSGVTQTPKHLITATGQRVTLRCSPRSGDLSVYWYQQSLDQGLQFLIQYYNGEERAKGNILERFSAQQFPDLHSELNLSSLELGDSALYFCASSVSWGAGQETQYFGPGTRLLVL.

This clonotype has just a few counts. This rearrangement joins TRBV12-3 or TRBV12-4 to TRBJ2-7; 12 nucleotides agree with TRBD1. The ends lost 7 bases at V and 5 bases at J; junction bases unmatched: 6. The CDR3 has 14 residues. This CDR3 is CASTRGQGANEQYF. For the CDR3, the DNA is TGTGCCAGCACACGGGGACAGGGGGCCAACGAGCAGTACTTC.

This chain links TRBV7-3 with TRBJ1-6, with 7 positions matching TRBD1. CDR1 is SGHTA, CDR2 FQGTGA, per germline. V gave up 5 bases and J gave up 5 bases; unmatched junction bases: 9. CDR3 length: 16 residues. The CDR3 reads CASSHRQGKDNSPLHF. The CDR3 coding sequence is TGTGCCAGCAGCCACCGACAGGGAAAGGATAATTCACCCCTCCACTTT.

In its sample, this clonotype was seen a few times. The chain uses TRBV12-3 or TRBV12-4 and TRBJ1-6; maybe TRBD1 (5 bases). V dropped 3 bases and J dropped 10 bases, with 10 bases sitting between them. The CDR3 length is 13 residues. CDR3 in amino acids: CASSLGGSSPLHF. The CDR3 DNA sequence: TGTGCCAGCAGTTTGGGGGGTTCCTCACCCCTCCACTTT.

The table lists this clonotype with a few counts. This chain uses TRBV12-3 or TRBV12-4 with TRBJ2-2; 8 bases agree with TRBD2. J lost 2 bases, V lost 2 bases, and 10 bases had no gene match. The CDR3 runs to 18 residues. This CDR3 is CASSLSRWGLDNTGELFF. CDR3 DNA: TGTGCCAGCAGTTTAAGTCGTTGGGGACTAGACAACACCGGGGAGCTGTTTTTT.

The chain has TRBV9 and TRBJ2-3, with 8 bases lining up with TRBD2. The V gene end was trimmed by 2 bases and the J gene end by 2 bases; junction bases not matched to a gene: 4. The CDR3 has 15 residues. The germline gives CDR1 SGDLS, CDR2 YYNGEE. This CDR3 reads CASSVLAGNTDTQYF. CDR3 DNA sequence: TGTGCCAGCAGCGTTTTAGCGGGGAACACAGATACGCAGTATTTT.

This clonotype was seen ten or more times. CDR3 DNA sequence: TGTGCCAGCCCCCAGGATGAAGGGGGCATGAACACTGAAGCTTTCTTT. As protein: CASPQDEGGMNTEAFF. The chain has TRBV12-3 or TRBV12-4 and TRBJ1-1; 7 nucleotides line up with TRBD1. The J segment lost 0 bases and the V segment lost 8 bases, leaving 12 bases of the junction unmatched. CDR3 length: 16 amino acids.

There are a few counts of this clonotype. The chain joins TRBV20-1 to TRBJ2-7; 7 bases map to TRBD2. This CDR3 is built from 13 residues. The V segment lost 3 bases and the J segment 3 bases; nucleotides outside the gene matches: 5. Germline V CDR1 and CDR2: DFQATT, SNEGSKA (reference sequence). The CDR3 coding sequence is TGCAGTGCTAGCGCGGGAGAAGACTACGAGCAGTACTTC. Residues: CSASAGEDYEQYF.

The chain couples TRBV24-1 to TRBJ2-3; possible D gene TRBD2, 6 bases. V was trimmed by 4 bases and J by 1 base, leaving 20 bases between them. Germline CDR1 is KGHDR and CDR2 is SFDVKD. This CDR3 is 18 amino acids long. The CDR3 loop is CATSDRVGGFLGTDTQYF. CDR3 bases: TGTGCCACCAGTGACCGTGTCGGGGGTTTTTTGGGCACAGATACGCAGTATTTT.

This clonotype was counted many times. CDR3 sequence: CASSMNTEAFF. The CDR3 region has the DNA TGTGCCAGCAGCATGAACACTGAAGCTTTCTTT. The V and J genes are TRBV12-3 or TRBV12-4 and TRBJ1-1; D unresolved. The CDR3 is made up of 11 amino acids. V shed 6 bases and J shed 0 bases, with 2 bases lying between them.

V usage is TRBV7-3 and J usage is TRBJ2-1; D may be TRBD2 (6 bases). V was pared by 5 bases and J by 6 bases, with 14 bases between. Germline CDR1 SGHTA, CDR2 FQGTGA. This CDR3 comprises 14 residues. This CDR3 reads CASSPKMGGNEQFF. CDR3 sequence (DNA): TGTGCCAGCAGCCCAAAAATGGGAGGCAATGAGCAGTTCTTC.

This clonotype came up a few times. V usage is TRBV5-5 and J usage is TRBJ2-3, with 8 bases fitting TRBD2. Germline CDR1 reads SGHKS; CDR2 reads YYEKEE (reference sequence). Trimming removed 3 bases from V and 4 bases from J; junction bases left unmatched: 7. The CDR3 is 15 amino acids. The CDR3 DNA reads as TGTGCCAGCAGCTCAACCAGCGGGAGTCCAGATACGCAGTATTTT. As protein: CASSSTSGSPDTQYF.

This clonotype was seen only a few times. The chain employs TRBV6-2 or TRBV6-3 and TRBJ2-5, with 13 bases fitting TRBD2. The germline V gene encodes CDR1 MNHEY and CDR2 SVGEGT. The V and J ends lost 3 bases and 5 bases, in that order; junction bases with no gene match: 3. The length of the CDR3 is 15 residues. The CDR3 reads CASSYGTSGTETQYF. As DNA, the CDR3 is TGTGCCAGCAGTTATGGGACTAGCGGGACCGAGACCCAGTACTTC.

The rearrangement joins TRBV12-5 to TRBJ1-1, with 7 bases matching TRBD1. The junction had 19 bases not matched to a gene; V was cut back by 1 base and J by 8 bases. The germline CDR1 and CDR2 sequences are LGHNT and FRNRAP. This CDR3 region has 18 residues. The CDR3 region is CASGLAGGGDLSRLEAFF. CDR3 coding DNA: TGTGCTAGTGGTTTGGCAGGGGGGGGGGACCTTTCTCGACTAGAAGCTTTCTTT.